These 20 T cell receptor beta chains share one sample of origin, sequenced in a study of CD8 T cells in Susac syndrome. Roughly 0.45 to 1 ug RNA was reverse transcribed with random hexamers. TCRdb itself ran the immunoSEQ multiplex PCR reads through MiXCR, one entry per CDR3 protein. This table has around 200,000 distinct CDR3 sequences, 92% appearing once. Sequenced input: CD8+ T cells from PBMCs. The receptors originated from a human donor with multiple sclerosis.

The rearrangement uses TRBV5-6 and TRBJ1-1, with 7 bases matching TRBD1. The V gene's germline CDR1 is SGHDT and CDR2 YYEEEE. V shed 4 bases and J 4 bases; nucleotides not matched to a gene: 10. The CDR3 is 15 residues long. The CDR3 is CASSHTRQGGTEAFF. For the CDR3, the DNA is TGTGCCAGCAGCCACACAAGGCAGGGGGGCACTGAAGCTTTCTTT.

This chain joins TRBV20-1 and TRBJ1-1; TRBD1 agrees at 7 bases. CDR3 size: 16 residues. Germline-derived CDR1 and CDR2 are DFQATT and SNEGSKA (reference sequence). V trimming: 0 bases; J trimming: 0 bases; junction bases outside the gene matches: 7. The CDR3 DNA is TGCAGTGCTAGAGACCTTCTACAGGGGATGAACACTGAAGCTTTCTTT. Translating gives CSARDLLQGMNTEAFF.

As to this clonotype: A read error may account for a junction end that differs from germline. The chain is built from TRBV6-2 or TRBV6-3 and TRBJ2-2, with D unresolved. The CDR3 has 15 residues. CDR1 is MNHEY, CDR2 SVGEGT, per germline. The CDR3 sequence is CASTYWTMNTGELFF. CDR3 bases: TGTGCCAGCACTTACTGGACCATGAACACCGGGGAGCTGTTTTTT.

This chain joins TRBV15 and TRBJ2-5; 11 bases fit TRBD2. This CDR3 has 16 amino acids. J lost 5 bases, V lost 0 bases, and 5 bases had no gene match. Germline values: CDR1 LNHNV, CDR2 YYDKDF (reference sequence). CDR3 amino acids: CATSREPTSGSETQYF. The CDR3 nucleotides are TGTGCCACCAGCAGAGAACCAACTAGCGGGAGTGAGACCCAGTACTTC. The full variable domain, with the rest looked up from reference TRBV15 and TRBJ2-5, is DAMVIQNPRYQVTQFGKPVTLSCSQTLNHNVMYWYQQKSSQAPKLLFHYYDKDFNNEADTPDNFQSRRPNTSFCFLDIRSPGLGDTAMYLCATSREPTSGSETQYFGPGTRLLVL.

The rearrangement links TRBV9 to TRBJ1-2; tentative D call: TRBD1 (6 bases). The CDR3 has 16 amino acids. The V end was cut by 3 bases, the J end by 6 bases, with 21 bases between. Germline CDR1 reads SGDLS; CDR2 reads YYNGEE. CDR3 protein: CASSASGAVRSDGYTF. CDR3 DNA: TGTGCCAGCAGCGCCTCAGGGGCCGTTCGGAGCGATGGCTACACCTTC.

V gene TRBV6-5 combines with J gene TRBJ2-2, with TRBD2 identical over 10 bases. Germline V gives CDR1 MNHEY, CDR2 SVGAGI. The length of the CDR3 is 16 residues. V lost 4 bases and J lost 8; bases outside the gene matches: 10. CDR3 loop: CASSFLAGEVVGELFF. CDR3 bases: TGTGCCAGCAGTTTTCTAGCGGGAGAGGTAGTGGGGGAGCTGTTTTTT.

V usage is TRBV7-9 and J usage is TRBJ2-5; the match to TRBD2 covers 9 bases. The CDR3 loop spans 16 amino acids. From germline, CDR1 is SEHNR and CDR2 FQNEAQ (reference sequence). V lost 0 bases and J lost 1; bases outside the gene matches: 3. The CDR3 here is CASSLALAGPQETQYF. The DNA for the CDR3 is TGTGCCAGCAGCTTAGCGCTAGCGGGGCCCCAAGAGACCCAGTACTTC.

This clonotype has just one count. The V and J genes are TRBV27 and TRBJ2-1; 7 bases are shared with TRBD2. The CDR3 contains 13 residues. Germline V gives CDR1 MNHEY, CDR2 SMNVEV (reference sequence). V shed 5 bases, J shed 6 bases, and the junction held 4 bases outside the gene matches. CDR3 loop: CASSRGTTNEQFF. As DNA, the CDR3 is TGTGCCAGCAGTCGGGGGACTACCAATGAGCAGTTCTTC.

This clonotype was seen once. This chain uses TRBV27 with TRBJ2-7, with D perhaps matching TRBD1 (6 bases). Germline lookup yields CDR1 MNHEY and CDR2 SMNVEV (reference sequence). The CDR3 covers 13 residues. V was trimmed by 6 bases and J by 3 bases, leaving 12 bases between them. The CDR3 loop reads CASSSGHFYEQYF. The CDR3 bases are TGTGCCAGCAGCTCGGGACACTTCTACGAGCAGTACTTC.

CDR3 sequence (DNA): TGCAGTGCTAGCCGGGCAGGCCTCACGGGGGAATACGAGCAGTACTTC. It translates to CSASRAGLTGEYEQYF. The chain combines TRBV20-1 with TRBJ2-7, with D perhaps matching TRBD2 (6 bases). The CDR3 loop spans 16 amino acids. Germline lookup yields CDR1 DFQATT and CDR2 SNEGSKA (reference sequence). V was cut by 3 bases and J by 4 bases, with 22 bases left in between.

The V and J genes are TRBV7-9 and TRBJ2-3; a weak D match, TRBD2 (5 bases). Germline V lookup: CDR1 SEHNR, CDR2 FQNEAQ (reference sequence). The V and J ends lost 6 bases and 2 bases respectively, with 15 bases between them. CDR3 length equals 15 residues. CDR3 residues: CASSTRAAFTDTQYF. The DNA of the CDR3 is TGTGCCAGCAGTACTAGGGCGGCTTTCACAGATACGCAGTATTTT.

V is TRBV10-2 and J is TRBJ2-1; no firm D call. The germline V gene has CDR1 WSHSY and CDR2 SAAADI. V dropped 5 bases and J dropped 8 bases, with 13 bases sitting between them. The CDR3 length is 13 residues. The CDR3 nucleotides are TGCGCCAGCAGTCCGTCCGAGGCCGATGAGCAGTTCTTC. Amino acids: CASSPSEADEQFF.

This sequence joins TRBV20-1 and TRBJ2-5; D perhaps matches TRBD2 (5 bases). The CDR3 is 16 residues long. The V gene's germline CDR1 is DFQATT and CDR2 SNEGSKA (reference sequence). V was shortened by 3 bases and J by 4 bases, with 21 bases between the two germline ends. In nucleotides, the CDR3 is TGCAGTGCTAGGGGTGAACTAGAGGGAGTTGGAGAGACCCAGTACTTC. Translation gives CSARGELEGVGETQYF.

This chain connects TRBV20-1 to TRBJ2-7, with D perhaps matching TRBD1 (5 bases). CDR1 is DFQATT, CDR2 SNEGSKA, per germline (reference sequence). This CDR3 comprises 15 residues. V lost 4 bases and J lost 0, with 16 bases in between. CDR3: CSATRGHNPSYEQYF. As DNA, the CDR3 is TGCAGTGCTACCCGTGGACACAACCCCTCCTACGAGCAGTACTTC.

The count of this clonotype is one. This chain connects TRBV19 to TRBJ2-7; D is perhaps TRBD2 (5 bases). Germline-derived CDR1 and CDR2 are LNHDA and SQIVND (reference sequence). The CDR3 sequence is 14 residues long. V dropped 5 bases and J dropped 3 bases, with 14 bases sitting between them. The CDR3 DNA is TGTGCCAGTAGTGTGACGGACTCTGTCTACGAGCAGTACTTC. This codes for CASSVTDSVYEQYF.

V and J are TRBV7-8 and TRBJ1-2; D is unclear. Germline lookup yields CDR1 SGHVS and CDR2 FQNEAQ. CDR3 length: 15 residues. Between the trimmed V and J ends, which lost 5 bases and 2 bases, there was a span of 15 bases. CDR3 nucleotide sequence: TGTGCCAGCAGCCTCCCGGGAAATCAAAACTATGGCTACACCTTC. This sequence encodes CASSLPGNQNYGYTF.

This chain links TRBV29-1 with TRBJ1-1; no clear D. This CDR3 has 13 amino acids. The V end lost 7 bases, the J end lost 1 base, and 13 bases lay between the germline ends. Germline CDR1 SQVTM, CDR2 ANQGSEA. CDR3 in DNA: TGCAGCGCCTCTCCCGACGGGAACACTGAAGCTTTCTTT. Amino acid sequence: CSASPDGNTEAFF. The full variable domain, rest sourced from reference TRBV29-1 and TRBJ1-1, is SAVISQKPSRDICQRGTSLTIQCQVDSQVTMMFWYRQQPGQSLTLIATANQGSEATYESGFVIDKFPISRPNLTFSTLTVSNMSPEDSSIYLCSASPDGNTEAFFGQGTRLTVV.

The chain carries TRBV4-3 and TRBJ2-1; D ambiguous. The CDR3 consists of 16 residues. CDR1 and CDR2 from the germline V gene are LGHNA and YSLEER. V gave up 0 bases and J gave up 4 bases, with 13 bases separating them. The CDR3 bases are TGCGCCAGCAGCCAAGAACGCCTTCTCCTTTACAATGAGCAGTTCTTC. It specifies CASSQERLLLYNEQFF.

The chain joins TRBV15 to TRBJ2-3, with a weak D call TRBD2 (6 bases). This CDR3 has 12 residues. V was cut by 8 bases and J by 5 bases, with 11 bases left in between. Germline values: CDR1 LNHNV, CDR2 YYDKDF (reference sequence). The CDR3 spells CATAGIGDTQYF. In nucleotides, the CDR3 is TGTGCCACCGCGGGAATTGGAGATACGCAGTATTTT.

The chain has TRBV19 and TRBJ1-1, with D unresolved. The CDR3 consists of 14 residues. Trimming pared 3 bases from V and 3 bases from J, leaving 11 bases between. CDR1 and CDR2 from the germline V gene are LNHDA and SQIVND (reference sequence). The CDR3 here is CASSIWQEYTEAFF. The CDR3 DNA reads TGTGCCAGTAGTATTTGGCAGGAATACACTGAAGCTTTCTTT. The full variable domain, rest sourced from reference TRBV19 and TRBJ1-1, is DGGITQSPKYLFRKEGQNVTLSCEQNLNHDAMYWYRQDPGQGLRLIYYSQIVNDFQKGDIAEGYSVSREKKESFPLTVTSAQKNPTAFYLCASSIWQEYTEAFFGQGTRLTVV.